Listed below are T cell receptor beta chains from one sample, sequenced in a study of CD8 T cells in ankylosing spondylitis. TCRdb analysed the 5' RACE reads with MiXCR anew, one entry per CDR3 protein. The sample includes 180,000 or so distinct CDR3 sequences, 11% of them seen just once. Sequencing used blood, either unsorted or a sorted T cell fraction (not recorded which). The receptors here all came from a male donor with ankylosing spondylitis or in good health (not recorded which). Both conserved end residues are part of each CDR3. The D gene is left open where the match is weak. Only some rows state a clone size, as once, few, many or a class for expanded clones.

DNA	CDR3	size	J	D	V
TGTGCCAGCAAACTCAGGGAGGGCACCGGGGAGCTGTTTTTT	CASKLREGTGELFF	many	TRBJ2-2	TRBD2	TRBV12-3/TRBV12-4
TGTGCCAGCAGTTCCCGTCGACAAGCAGGAGAGACCCAGTTCTTC	CASSSRRQAGETQFF	few	TRBJ2-1	NA	TRBV27
TGTGCTAGTGGCCCCCCCACAGGGGTGGAGACCCAGTACTTC	CASGPPTGVETQYF	NA	TRBJ2-5	TRBD1	TRBV12-5
TGTGCCAGCTTTAAGTCCGCGGGGCTAAACACCGGGGAGCTGTTTTTT	CASFKSAGLNTGELFF	many	TRBJ2-2	NA	TRBV27
TGCAGTGCTAGAGATCTAGGGGGGACAGAAGATACGCAGTATTTT	CSARDLGGTEDTQYF	NA	TRBJ2-3	NA	TRBV20-1
TGTGCCAGCAGTTTAGCAGGGGGCGTCACCGGGGAGCTGTTTTTT	CASSLAGGVTGELFF	many	TRBJ2-2	TRBD1	TRBV12-3/TRBV12-4
TGTGTCAGCAAAGGGTCCGGGGAGCTGTTTTTT	CVSKGSGELFF	few	TRBJ2-2	NA	TRBV21-1
TGCGCCAGCAGCTTGGGACAGGGGGCTAACGAGCAGTACTTC	CASSLGQGANEQYF	NA	TRBJ2-7	TRBD1	TRBV5-1
TGCGCCAGCAGCTCCTTTCAGAGCTCTGGAAACACCATATATTTT	CASSSFQSSGNTIYF	many	TRBJ1-3	NA	TRBV5-1
TGTGCCAGCAGCTTCCGGGACAGCTACTATGGCTACACCTTC	CASSFRDSYYGYTF	NA	TRBJ1-2	TRBD1	TRBV7-2
TGCGCCAGCAGCATGGACAGGGGGCGTTTCGAGCAGTACTTC	CASSMDRGRFEQYF	few	TRBJ2-7	TRBD1	TRBV5-1
TGTGCCATCAGTGAGTCGAGGACCTACAATGAGCAGTTCTTC	CAISESRTYNEQFF	many	TRBJ2-1	NA	TRBV10-3
TGTGCCAGCAGCCTCCAAGAGGGGACTGAAGCTTTCTTT	CASSLQEGTEAFF	NA	TRBJ1-1	NA	TRBV11-2
TGCGCCAGCAGCTTGGGCGTAATCGGGGGCGGCGAGGATGGCTACACCTTC	CASSLGVIGGGEDGYTF	NA	TRBJ1-2	NA	TRBV5-1
TGTGCCAGCAGCTTACAGGGTTCGAACTATGGCTACACCTTC	CASSLQGSNYGYTF	few	TRBJ1-2	NA	TRBV7-2
TGTGCCAGCAGTTACGGGACTAGCGGATACTACGAGCAGTACTTC	CASSYGTSGYYEQYF	many	TRBJ2-7	TRBD2	TRBV6-5
TGTGCCACCAGTAGGGGGGCCAGCTCCTACGAGCAGTACTTC	CATSRGASSYEQYF	many	TRBJ2-7	NA	TRBV24-1
TGCAGTGCTAGAGATCCGGAAGTCGTCGTCTACAATGAGCAGTTCTTC	CSARDPEVVVYNEQFF	many	TRBJ2-1	NA	TRBV20-1